In this sample, the clone carrying this T cell receptor (beta chain) turned up a few times. Its antigen is as yet unknown. PCR amplification relied on 60 Vbeta primers (plus 13 Jbeta primers). The assay was immunoSEQ multiplex PCR, and TCRdb's table has in-frame clones only and misses some. Here the sample spans fewer than 250,000 clones, about 80% being singletons. This sample was included in a study of cytomegalovirus exposure and HLA in healthy donors. The CDR3 has 15 amino acids. Germline V gene data show CDR1 as MNHEY and CDR2 as SMNVEV (reference sequence). V lost 5 bases, J lost 3 bases, and 7 bases stayed unmatched. General study results and limits: Compared with the roughly 700-donor mean, an Asian-associated ancestry cluster reportedly had fewer N-insertions, according to a later analysis.

This chain connects TRBV27 to TRBJ2-7; TRBD1 matches 10 bases. This TCR was sampled from a woman in her twenties or thirties in good health and CMV-seropositive. Input material: PBMCs. CDR3 nucleotide sequence: TGTGCCAGCAGTCCACGACAGGGGGCGAACTACGAGCAGTACTTC. This translates into CASSPRQGANYEQYF.